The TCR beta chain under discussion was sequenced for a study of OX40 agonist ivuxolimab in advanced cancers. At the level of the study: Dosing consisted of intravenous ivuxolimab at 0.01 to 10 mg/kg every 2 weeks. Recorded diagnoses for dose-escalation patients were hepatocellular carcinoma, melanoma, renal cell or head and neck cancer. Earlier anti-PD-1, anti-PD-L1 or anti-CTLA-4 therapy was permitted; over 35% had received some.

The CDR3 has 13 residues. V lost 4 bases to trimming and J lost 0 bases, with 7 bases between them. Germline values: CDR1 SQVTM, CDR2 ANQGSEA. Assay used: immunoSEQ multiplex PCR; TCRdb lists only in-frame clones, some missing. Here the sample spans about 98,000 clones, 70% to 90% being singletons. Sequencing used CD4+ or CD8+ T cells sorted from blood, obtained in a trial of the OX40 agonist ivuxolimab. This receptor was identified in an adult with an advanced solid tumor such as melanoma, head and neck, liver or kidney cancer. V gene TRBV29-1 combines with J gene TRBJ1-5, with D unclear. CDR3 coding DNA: TGCAGCGTTGGGTCATCTAGCAATCAGCCCCAGCATTTT. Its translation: CSVGSSSNQPQHF.